This T cell receptor beta chain was captured by sequencing in a study of cytomegalovirus exposure and HLA in healthy donors (dated by TCRdb to the late 2010s). Describing the broader study: An earlier analysis of roughly 570 of the donors reported roughly 300 Gb of sequence data and 117 million unique TCR beta sequences obtained from some 200 million T cells. The study combined high-throughput TCR immunosequencing, statistical association of individual TCRs with disease status, and machine learning to predict cytomegalovirus infection status. Of the roughly 400 genotyped donors, about 80% fell in the genetic ancestry cluster associated with self-reported Caucasian donors. Typing coverage varied by locus: about 620-630 donors for A, B, C, DRB1 and DQB1; about 520 for DQA1; more than 600 for DPA1; approximately 490 for DPB1. Roughly 5 DR-DQ haplotypes were handled as single units for association and clustering because linkage in the cohort was strong. In a later analysis, previously published TCR beta repertoires from 666 donors were re-analyzed and high-resolution HLA genotyping was added so that TCR occurrence patterns could be studied. Roughly 300 gigabases of sequencing data and 70 million to 100 million unique TCR sequences were included in an early release covering about 620 HLA-typed donors. Donor age, sex, ethnicity and CMV serostatus were collected together with the repertoire data. Along with the roughly 710-subject first cohort, a separate validation cohort of 120 different subjects was used. The study profiled the T cell repertoires of hundreds of subjects by immunosequencing and related them to cytomegalovirus serostatus. Genome-wide SNP genotypes for about 65% of the 666 donors were used in a later genetic analysis, which treated that subset as a discovery cohort. The aim of the study was to test whether cataloging public T cell receptors could identify signatures of past pathogen exposure. An earlier analysis of around 580 of the donors used high-throughput TCR beta sequencing to judge whether each TCR beta V gene segment behaved as functional or pseudogenic. Across around 400 genotyped donors of the cohort, an average of roughly 250,000 unique TCR beta nucleotide sequences per donor were sequenced, and approximately 19% of those sequences were non-productive. HLA typing included class I and class II loci at four-digit resolution. All discovery cohort repertoires had been generated on a single sequencing platform. In the later analysis, no new phenotypic data were used to find candidate immune exposures; instead, reliance was placed on TCR beta sequences and their occurrence across donors. On the study overall, not on this receptor specifically: A later genetic analysis reported fewer N-insertions in productive TCRs among donors in an Asian-associated ancestry cluster than the roughly 620-donor mean. In an earlier analysis of fewer than 750 of the donors, most TCR beta V segments were observed in productive rearrangements about 90% or about 30% of the time, broadly matching IMGT annotations. Most TCR sequences were seen in very few donors, while some public TCRs were found in many individuals. According to a later analysis, most CMV-associated TCR beta chains appeared to be HLA-restricted, and the HLA associations seemed to be driven largely by CMV exposure. The classifier was reported to diagnose cytomegalovirus status with high specificity and sensitivity in both the original and validation cohorts. Several of the top co-occurrence clusters appeared to be linked to parvovirus B19, influenza, CMV and Epstein-Barr virus, according to a later analysis. A further reported finding was that TCR beta sequences accurately predicted the HLA-A and HLA-B alleles for most subjects in the first cohort. A later analysis found that HLA-associated TCR beta chains were more clonally expanded and had lower generation probabilities than equally common non-associated chains. A later genetic analysis associated a missense DCLRE1C variant with V-gene and J-gene trimming of TCR beta chains, and an independent cohort replicated the association. Because the 87-base-pair reads could not distinguish some IMGT-functional V segments, including TRBV6-2 and TRBV6-3, those segments were excluded. The study gave a list of about 150 TCR beta chains associated with cytomegalovirus. Linkage disequilibrium might explain the correlated functional status among segregating V segments, but an unknown experimental factor could not be excluded. Roughly uniform sequencing depth across donors was assumed in presence/absence analyses, although this assumption may not hold. A later analysis associated about 16,000 TCR beta sequences with specific HLA alleles at a false discovery rate of 0.05. A group of highly shared sequence variants was considered likely to be a technical artifact of the sequencing pipeline. Assigning TCR associations to individual alleles was difficult when HLA alleles, especially DR and DQ, strongly co-occurred. For the cohort, immune exposure information was limited to CMV serostatus. According to a later analysis, TCR association rates differed among HLA loci, with DRB1 alleles showing the most associated TCRs and HLA-C alleles showing the fewest. Because counts were too low, 15 or so rarely observed V segments, including chromosome 9 orphons, were excluded from the earlier analysis of some 540 of the donors. In this cohort, only TCR beta chains were sequenced, and detectable features were limited by the absence of alpha or paired-chain data. Because some donors lacked HLA typing at each locus, the association tests relied only on the typed subset. A few of the identified cytomegalovirus-associated TCR beta chains were confirmed in vitro to be specific for cytomegalovirus antigens. It was suggested by the authors that the approach could potentially be generalized to other disease states and immunological phenotypes.

Reading the germline V gene gives CDR1 SGHAT and CDR2 FQNNGV. Trimmed from V: 5 bases; trimmed from J: 1 base; junction bases lacking a gene match: 6. CDR3 length: 15 amino acids, cysteine to phenylalanine. Here the CDR3 DNA is all that survives: 45 bases in frame from base 1. The library came from the immunoSEQ multiplex PCR assay. For the multiplex PCR, a mixture combining 60 forward primers for TCR Vbeta segments and 13 reverse primers for TCR Jbeta segments was used. Amplification of the CDR3 region of rearranged TCR beta genes was performed with a multiplex PCR assay on genomic DNA. On the Illumina HiSeq System, the amplified TCR beta libraries were sequenced as 87-base-pair reads. The paper's data handling went like this. In a later analysis, tens of millions of unique TCR beta chains were counted across the roughly 670 repertoires, and roughly 11 million of these chains were shared by at least two donors. Raw reads were error-corrected and collapsed into unique sequences by a nearest-neighbor algorithm in which closely related sequences were merged to remove PCR and sequencing errors. V, D and J gene segments were assigned by aligning CDR3 sequences to IMGT reference sequences. Each retained sequence needed at least a six-nucleotide match to both a V gene segment and a J gene segment. A rearrangement counted as productive if the CDR3 had no stop codons and remained in frame with V and J, and every other rearrangement counted as non-productive. CDR3 was defined according to IMGT convention as the region running from the second conserved V-encoded cysteine to the conserved J-encoded phenylalanine. The earlier analysis of about 590 of the donors excluded sequences that lacked an unambiguous match to a single V gene segment. An earlier analysis of 500 to 700 of the donors classified V segments as functional when productive rearrangements were above 56.7% and as segregating when the standard deviation between donors was above 5%. A statistical classification framework was developed to diagnose cytomegalovirus status using the catalog of TCR beta chain sequences. V and J gene assignment, in a later analysis, came from comparing TCR nucleotide sequences with IMGT/GENE-DB human TR gene sequences. In a later analysis, CDR3 sequences and most-parsimonious VDJ recombination scenarios were assigned using the TCRdist pipeline. In a later analysis, every TCR beta chain was defined by the combination of its CDR3 amino acid sequence and its V-gene family, and reads without a unique V-gene family were dropped. A later analysis removed several hundred highly shared, low-generation-probability nucleotide sequences to deal with suspected cross-contamination and a sequencing artifact. A later analysis calculated a clonal expansion index for each public chain from normalized within-repertoire ranks of inferred template counts. In a later analysis, generation probabilities were computed using a VDJ recombination model fitted to out-of-frame rearrangements, and the results were checked against IGoR. A later analysis scored TCR-TCR, TCR-HLA and TCR-CMV co-occurrence with hypergeometric tests, applying a repertoire-size bias correction to TCR pairs. A later analysis estimated false discovery rates by permuting HLA or CMV assignments 20 times. In a later analysis, co-occurring TCRs were grouped using DBSCAN, and TCRdist sequence similarity was added for clustering within HLA-allele-positive subsets. Repertoires with fewer than 30,000 or more than 120,000 public chains were left out of co-occurrence clustering, as were about 5 repertoires with anomalous nucleotide sharing. TCRdb re-hosts the immuneACCESS table, in-frame sequences only. Its copies lack some clones; in the studies checked, an unresolved V gene accounts for under half of them, and the cause for the rest is not known. The D gene and trimming were derived from the DNA, and the V and J assignments and clone size from that table. Across this sample there are about 170,000 clones, with approximately 81% seen only once. The ten largest clonotypes hold about 2.5% of the sample.

In total, 500 to 700 healthy bone marrow donors made up the cohort. At the time of sampling, all cohort members were nominally healthy, though unrecorded immune exposures were likely present. The donor was CMV seropositive and belonged to the group of 270 or so seropositive cohort members. Each donor provided a peripheral blood sample, and peripheral blood mononuclear cells were used for TCR beta sequencing. The Qiagen DNeasy Blood Extraction Kit was used to extract genomic DNA from the blood cell samples. Regarding this clone: Its target antigen remains unknown. Base qualities are not recorded, but no much larger clone differs from it by a single base.

Recombination joined TRBV11-2 with TRBJ2-3, and 7 bases in between align with TRBD1. Material: PBMCs. The source is a man younger than 40 in good health and CMV-seropositive. At the DNA level, the sequence is TGTGCCAGCAGCAGAAGACAGGGAGGCACAGATACGCAGTATTTT. It translates as CASSRRQGGTDTQYF. Joined to the reference TRBV11-2 and TRBJ2-3 proteins, this CDR3 gives the full variable domain: EAGVAQSPRYKIIEKRQSVAFWCNPISGHATLYWYQQILGQGPKLLIQFQNNGVVDDSQLPKDRFSAERLKGVDSTLKIQPAKLEDSAVYLCASSRRQGGTDTQYFGPGTRLTVL.